These T cell receptor beta chains were read from a single sample in a study of OX40 agonist ivuxolimab in advanced cancers. Clones were read by immunoSEQ multiplex PCR, and TCRdb kept only the in-frame ones, dropping some. The data show approximately 98,000 clones, about four fifths seen once. The sequencing used CD4+ or CD8+ T cells sorted from blood, collected in a trial of the OX40 agonist ivuxolimab. Every receptor here comes from an adult with an advanced solid tumor such as melanoma, head and neck, liver or kidney cancer. Both conserved end residues are part of each CDR3.

j_call	v_call	cdr3_aa
TRBJ2-7	TRBV2	CASSQGIYEQYF
TRBJ2-3	TRBV11-2	CASSLGPDTQYF
TRBJ2-7	TRBV6-1	CASQTGGVYEQYF
TRBJ2-5	TRBV4-1	CASSQGGSQETQYF
TRBJ1-1	TRBV6-5	CASSYRLEAFF
TRBJ2-5	TRBV28	CASSLGQDGQETQYF
TRBJ1-1	TRBV5-6	CASSLEGQGSTEAFF
TRBJ2-1	TRBV10-2	CASSDLASGRGSSYNEQFF
TRBJ2-1	TRBV6-1	CASSERDGTASYNEQFF
TRBJ1-1	TRBV4-1	CASSPQGTAGTEAFF
TRBJ2-3	TRBV5-1	CASSMGQGADTQYF
TRBJ1-1	TRBV6-6	CASSYLGNTEAFF
TRBJ2-3	TRBV5-1	CASSLQGGGDTQYF
TRBJ2-1	TRBV7-6	CASSPARGGGYNEQFF
TRBJ1-5	TRBV19	CASSIGRQVSNQPQHF
TRBJ1-2	TRBV19	CATSNWDIDYGYTF
TRBJ2-3	TRBV7-6	CASSSTGQFTDTQYF
TRBJ2-7	TRBV5-1	CASSPGQGKVYEQYF
TRBJ2-3	TRBV11-3	CASSFSASTDTQYF
TRBJ2-7	TRBV6-5	CASIPRDWAYYEQYF
TRBJ1-2	TRBV6-5	CASSSSGLGGYTF
TRBJ2-7	TRBV7-2	CASSRSTAYEQYF
TRBJ2-2	TRBV2	CASSGSSGRRPFANTGELFF
TRBJ2-1	TRBV6-4	CASSDSVSPANSYNEQFF
TRBJ2-3	TRBV27	CASSLSVRGTSMDTQYF
TRBJ1-4	TRBV15	CATSRDPPGQGTEKLFF
TRBJ2-1	TRBV27	CASSLLSSDNEQFF
TRBJ2-6	TRBV9	CASSEPPRAGEVSGANVLTF
-	TRBV6-6	CASSYSGEAYEQYF
TRBJ2-1	TRBV5-4	CASSAGLPAYNEQFF
TRBJ2-7	TRBV5-6	CASSPPPGAGEQYF
TRBJ1-2	TRBV4-3	CASSQDGGRGYGYTF
TRBJ1-1	TRBV12-5	CASGLGLGTEAFF
TRBJ2-1	TRBV7-2	CASSSRGTPEQFF
TRBJ2-1	TRBV4-1	CASSQDSPDNEQFF
TRBJ2-3	TRBV4-2	CASRHGGDTQYF
TRBJ2-1	TRBV7-3	CASSLVAGGYNEQFF
TRBJ1-1	TRBV15	CATSPSRGDTEAFF
TRBJ1-1	TRBV6-4	CASRTRDGANTEAFF
TRBJ1-5	TRBV25-1	CASSEFGPGQSDQPQHF
TRBJ1-2	TRBV7-2	CASRKSGGAGYGYTF
TRBJ2-7	TRBV11-2	CASSPTSASGSYEQYF
TRBJ1-1	TRBV11-2	CASSLDRGGNTEAFF
TRBJ1-1	TRBV7-9	CASSLGGVPEAFF
TRBJ2-5	TRBV6-6	CASRSSEQETQYF
TRBJ2-3	TRBV7-2	CASSLFPLTSGGTDTQYF
TRBJ2-7	TRBV7-2	CASSLKVAGAYEQYF
TRBJ2-4	TRBV12-5	CASGPNRGLDIQYF
TRBJ2-3	TRBV18	CASSSQRGGRTDTQYF
TRBJ1-1	TRBV7-2	CASIYHGQGNTEAFF